This T cell receptor (beta chain) was sequenced for a study of shared clonotypes between healthy human individuals. The CDR3 is made up of 16 amino acids. CDR1 is SQVTM, CDR2 ANQGSEA, per germline. Deletions cut 5 bases from V and 0 bases from J, with 18 bases between. Some 28,000 T cell genomes (around 190 ng DNA) went into each sorted-subset replicate. Assay used: immunoSEQ multiplex PCR; TCRdb lists only in-frame clones, some missing. This table holds about 1.1 million clones, approximately 80% found once. This clonotype was obtained from a man in his late teens or twenties in good health. Some clones in this sample may be carry-over from other donors' samples. The J gene is TRBJ2-3, the V gene TRBV29-1, with D maybe TRBD2 (6 bases). Sequencing was done on a sample of memory CD4+ T cells from PBMCs. Regarding subset: CD45RA-negative fraction. The CDR3 protein is CSVFGLASVSTDTQYF. Here the CDR3 DNA reads TGCAGCGTTTTTGGCCTAGCGAGCGTTAGCACAGATACGCAGTATTTT.